What follows are 12 T cell receptor beta chains derived from one specimen sequenced in a study of control samples from healthy donors and cancer patients. Profiling relied on immunoSEQ multiplex PCR, and the TCRdb table lists in-frame clones only, not all of them. The repertoire includes around 70,000 clones, 87% of them detected once, and about 2.1% sits in the top ten. What was sequenced was PBMCs. All receptors come from a woman aged 50 to 60 with head and neck cancer.

This clone appeared a few times. The rearrangement links TRBV5-1 to TRBJ1-1; TRBD1 is a possible D gene (5 bases). This CDR3 is 14 amino acids long. Germline V gene lookup returns CDR1 SGHRS and CDR2 YFSETQ. Between the trimmed V and J ends, which lost 3 bases and 1 base, there was a span of 10 bases. The CDR3 nucleotides read TGCGCCAGCAGCTCGAACACAGGGAACACTGAAGCTTTCTTT. Its protein product is CASSSNTGNTEAFF. The variable domain in full, with the rest retrieved from reference TRBV5-1 and TRBJ1-1, is KAGVTQTPRYLIKTRGQQVTLSCSPISGHRSVSWYQQTPGQGLQFLFEYFSETQRNKGNFPGRFSGRQFSNSRSEMNVSTLELGDSALYLCASSSNTGNTEAFFGQGTRLTVV.

The genes are TRBV6-6 and TRBJ1-2; possible D gene TRBD1, 6 bases. Trimming pared 5 bases from V and 7 bases from J, leaving 26 bases between. Germline assignment: CDR1 MNHNY and CDR2 SVGAGI (reference sequence). The CDR3 runs 17 residues. The CDR3 nucleotides read TGTGCCAGCAGTCCCCTAGGTTCTCAGGGGAAGTTTGCTGGCTACACCTTC. Translating it yields CASSPLGSQGKFAGYTF.

The chain recombines TRBV11-2 with TRBJ1-1; D ambiguous. With 1 base removed from V and 0 bases from J, the gap between germline ends came to 6 bases. The CDR3 is 14 residues long. Germline V gene data show CDR1 as SGHAT and CDR2 as FQNNGV. The CDR3 loop is CASSLGQLNTEAFF. The DNA of the CDR3 is TGTGCCAGCAGCTTAGGGCAGCTGAACACTGAAGCTTTCTTT.

The chain employs TRBV1 and TRBJ1-1; the table assigns TRBD1, which was not confirmed against the DNA. TRBV1 is flagged as a pseudogene. The CDR3 spans 13 residues. The CDR3 here is CTNKQNHGCEAFF. The CDR3 DNA follows: TGCACCAACAAACAGAACCACGGATGTGAAGCTTTCTTT.

The chain joins TRBV7-3 to TRBJ1-6, with a weak D call TRBD1 (6 bases). V lost 3 bases, J lost 8 bases, and 14 bases lay in between. Germline V lookup: CDR1 SGHTA, CDR2 FQGTGA. The CDR3 is made up of 15 amino acids. This CDR3 reads CASSFRTEEDSPLHF. The CDR3 DNA follows: TGTGCCAGCAGCTTTAGGACAGAGGAAGATTCACCCCTCCACTTT.

The chain employs TRBV4-1 and TRBJ1-3; 7 bases align to TRBD1. This CDR3 has 18 residues. V shed 0 bases and J 2 bases; nucleotides not matched to a gene: 10. In germline, CDR1 is MGHRA, CDR2 YSYEKL. CDR3 region: CASSQDYRGAQAGNTIYF. The CDR3 DNA reads TGCGCCAGCAGCCAAGATTACAGGGGAGCCCAGGCTGGAAACACCATATATTTT.

This sequence joins TRBV19 and TRBJ1-2; D is ambiguous. V shed 4 bases and J shed 4 bases, with 13 bases lying between them. The germline gives CDR1 LNHDA, CDR2 SQIVND (reference sequence). The CDR3 covers 14 residues. In DNA form, the CDR3 reads TGTGCCAGTAGTACAAGAGGCTCCCCCTATGGCTACACCTTC. Residues: CASSTRGSPYGYTF.

V and J are TRBV2 and TRBJ1-1, with D possibly being TRBD1 (5 bases). The germline V and J ends were trimmed by 1 base and 7 bases, with 19 bases remaining between them. The CDR3 length is 16 residues. Germline lookup yields CDR1 SNHLY and CDR2 FYNNEI. The CDR3 DNA follows: TGTGCCAGCAGTGAAGGACCGGGACTGGCTAAGTATGAAGCTTTCTTT. Amino acids: CASSEGPGLAKYEAFF.

This chain uses TRBV7-2 with TRBJ1-1; TRBD1 matches at 7 bases. The CDR3 sequence is 13 residues long. The V gene end was trimmed by 5 bases and the J gene end by 7 bases; junction bases not matched to a gene: 7. Germline V gene sequence: CDR1 SGHTA, CDR2 FQGNSA. The CDR3 nucleotides read TGTGCCAGCAGCACCGACCGGGACAGTGAAGCTTTCTTT. It encodes CASSTDRDSEAFF.

The chain uses TRBV28 and TRBJ1-5; 7 positions agree with TRBD1. Germline V gene lookup returns CDR1 MDHEN and CDR2 SYDVKM. V was clipped by 6 bases and J by 6 bases; unmatched bases: 5. CDR3 length equals 13 residues. As DNA, the CDR3 is TGTGCCAGCAGAGATACAGGGGTTCAGCCCCAGCATTTT. Its protein product is CASRDTGVQPQHF.

The chain employs TRBV5-5 and TRBJ2-5; 11 positions match TRBD1. CDR1 and CDR2 from the germline V gene are SGHKS and YYEKEE (reference sequence). CDR3 length equals 17 residues. V trimming: 1 base; J trimming: 5 bases; junction bases outside the gene matches: 10. The chain's CDR3 is CASSLQGQGARWETQYF. In DNA form, the CDR3 reads TGTGCCAGCAGCTTGCAAGGACAGGGGGCGCGGTGGGAGACCCAGTACTTC.

This chain joins TRBV3-1 (or the pseudogene TRBV3-2) and TRBJ1-2; D is unclear. CDR1 is LGHDT, CDR2 YNNKEL, per germline (reference sequence). The CDR3 length is 13 residues. Trimming pared 5 bases from V and 5 bases from J, leaving 12 bases between. The CDR3 is CASSSRTDYGYTF. The CDR3 nucleotides read TGTGCCAGCAGCTCGCGGACTGATTATGGCTACACCTTC.